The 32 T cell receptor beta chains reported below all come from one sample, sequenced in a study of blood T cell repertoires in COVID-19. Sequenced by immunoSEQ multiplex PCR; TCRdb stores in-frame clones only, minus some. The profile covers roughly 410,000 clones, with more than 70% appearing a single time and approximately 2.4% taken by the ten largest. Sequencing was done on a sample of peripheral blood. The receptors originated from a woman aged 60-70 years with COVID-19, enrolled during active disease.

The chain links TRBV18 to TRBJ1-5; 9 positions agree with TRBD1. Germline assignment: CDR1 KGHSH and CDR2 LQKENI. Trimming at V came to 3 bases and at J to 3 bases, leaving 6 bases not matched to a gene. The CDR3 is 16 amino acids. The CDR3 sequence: CASSPSTGGANQPQHF. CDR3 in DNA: TGTGCCAGCTCACCGTCCACAGGGGGCGCCAATCAGCCCCAGCATTTT.

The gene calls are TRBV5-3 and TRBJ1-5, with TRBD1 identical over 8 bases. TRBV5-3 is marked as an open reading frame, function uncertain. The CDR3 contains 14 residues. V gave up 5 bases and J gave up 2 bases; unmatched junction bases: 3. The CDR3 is CARRPGQGNQPQHF. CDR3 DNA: TGTGCCAGAAGACCGGGACAGGGCAATCAGCCCCAGCATTTT.

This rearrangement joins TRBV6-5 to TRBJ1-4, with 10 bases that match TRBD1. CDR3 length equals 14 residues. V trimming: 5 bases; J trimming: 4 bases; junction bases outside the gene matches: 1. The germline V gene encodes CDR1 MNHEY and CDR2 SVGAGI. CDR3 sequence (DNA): TGTGCCAGCAGTAGGGACAGGGGTAATGAAAAACTGTTTTTT. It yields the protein CASSRDRGNEKLFF.

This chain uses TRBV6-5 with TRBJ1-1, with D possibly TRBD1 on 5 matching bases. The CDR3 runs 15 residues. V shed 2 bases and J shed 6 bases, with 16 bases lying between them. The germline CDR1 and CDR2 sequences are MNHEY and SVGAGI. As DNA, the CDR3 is TGTGCCAGCAGTTACCAATCTTTAAGCAGGGCTGAAGCTTTCTTT. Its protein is CASSYQSLSRAEAFF.

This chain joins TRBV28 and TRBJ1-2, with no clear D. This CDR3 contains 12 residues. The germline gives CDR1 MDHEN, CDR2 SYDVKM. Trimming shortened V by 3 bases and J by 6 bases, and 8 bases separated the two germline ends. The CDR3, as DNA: TGTGCCAGCAGTTTGATGGAGGATGGCTACACCTTC. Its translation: CASSLMEDGYTF.

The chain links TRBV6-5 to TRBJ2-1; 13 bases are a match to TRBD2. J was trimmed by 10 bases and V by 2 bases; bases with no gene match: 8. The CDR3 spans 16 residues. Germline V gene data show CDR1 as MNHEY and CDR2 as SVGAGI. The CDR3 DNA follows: TGTGCCAGCAGTTACCGGACTAGCGGGGGCTCAGGAGAGCAGTTCTTC. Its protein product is CASSYRTSGGSGEQFF.

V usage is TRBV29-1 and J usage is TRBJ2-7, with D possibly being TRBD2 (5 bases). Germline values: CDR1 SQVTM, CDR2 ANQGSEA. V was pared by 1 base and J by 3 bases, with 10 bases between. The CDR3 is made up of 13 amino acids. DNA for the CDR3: TGCAGCGTTGAAGCCGGACTGATCTACGAGCAGTACTTC. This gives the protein CSVEAGLIYEQYF.

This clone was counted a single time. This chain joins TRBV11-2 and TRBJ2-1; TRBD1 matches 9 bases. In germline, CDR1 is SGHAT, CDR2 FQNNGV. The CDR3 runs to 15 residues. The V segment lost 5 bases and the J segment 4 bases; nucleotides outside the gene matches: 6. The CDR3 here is CASSRQGGIYNEQFF. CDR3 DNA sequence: TGTGCCAGCAGCCGACAGGGGGGGATTTACAATGAGCAGTTCTTC.

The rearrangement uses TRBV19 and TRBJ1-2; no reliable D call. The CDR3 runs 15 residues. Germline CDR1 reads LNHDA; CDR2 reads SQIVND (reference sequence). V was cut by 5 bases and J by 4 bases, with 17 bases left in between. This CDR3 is CASSFSIGGLYGYTF. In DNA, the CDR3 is TGTGCCAGTAGTTTTTCTATCGGCGGTCTCTATGGCTACACCTTC.

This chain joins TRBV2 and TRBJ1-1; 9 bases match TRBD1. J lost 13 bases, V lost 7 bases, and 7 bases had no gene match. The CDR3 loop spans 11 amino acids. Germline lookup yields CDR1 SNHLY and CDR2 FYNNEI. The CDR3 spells CASNGQGSVFF. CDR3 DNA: TGTGCCAGCAATGGACAGGGGAGTGTTTTCTTT.

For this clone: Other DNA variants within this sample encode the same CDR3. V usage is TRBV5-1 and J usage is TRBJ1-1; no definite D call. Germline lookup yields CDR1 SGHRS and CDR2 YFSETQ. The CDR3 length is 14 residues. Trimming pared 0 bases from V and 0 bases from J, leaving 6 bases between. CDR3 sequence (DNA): TGCGCCAGCAGCTTGGTTTCCGTGAACACTGAAGCTTTCTTT. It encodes CASSLVSVNTEAFF. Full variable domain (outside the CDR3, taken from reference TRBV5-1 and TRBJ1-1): KAGVTQTPRYLIKTRGQQVTLSCSPISGHRSVSWYQQTPGQGLQFLFEYFSETQRNKGNFPGRFSGRQFSNSRSEMNVSTLELGDSALYLCASSLVSVNTEAFFGQGTRLTVV.

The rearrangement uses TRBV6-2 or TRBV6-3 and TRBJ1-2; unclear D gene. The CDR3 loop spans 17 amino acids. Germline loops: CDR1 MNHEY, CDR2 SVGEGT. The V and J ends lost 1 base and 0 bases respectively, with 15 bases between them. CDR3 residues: CASSYFEVQLTNYGYTF. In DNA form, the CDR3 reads TGTGCCAGCAGTTACTTCGAAGTACAGCTGACTAACTATGGCTACACCTTC.

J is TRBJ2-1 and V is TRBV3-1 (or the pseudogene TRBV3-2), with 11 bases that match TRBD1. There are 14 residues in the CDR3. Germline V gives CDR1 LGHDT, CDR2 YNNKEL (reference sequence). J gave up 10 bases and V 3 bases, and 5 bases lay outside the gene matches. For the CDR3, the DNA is TGTGCCAGCAGCCAGGACAGGGGGCCTCGGGAGCAGTTCTTC. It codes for CASSQDRGPREQFF.

As DNA, the CDR3 is TGCAGCGTTGAGTCAGGGGGCAATGAGCAGTTCTTC. Translated, it gives CSVESGGNEQFF. The chain carries TRBV29-1 and TRBJ2-1; 7 bases line up with TRBD1. Germline trimming cut 3 bases from V and 6 bases from J; bases unmatched to any gene: 2. The V gene's germline CDR1 is SQVTM and CDR2 ANQGSEA. The CDR3 totals 12 residues.

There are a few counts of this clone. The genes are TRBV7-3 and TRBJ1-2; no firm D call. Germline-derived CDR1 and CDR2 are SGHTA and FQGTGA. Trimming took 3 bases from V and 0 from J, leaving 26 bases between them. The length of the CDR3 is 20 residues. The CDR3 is CASSLGGGWAKTEANYGYTF. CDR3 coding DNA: TGTGCCAGCAGCTTGGGAGGCGGGTGGGCCAAAACCGAGGCTAACTATGGCTACACCTTC.

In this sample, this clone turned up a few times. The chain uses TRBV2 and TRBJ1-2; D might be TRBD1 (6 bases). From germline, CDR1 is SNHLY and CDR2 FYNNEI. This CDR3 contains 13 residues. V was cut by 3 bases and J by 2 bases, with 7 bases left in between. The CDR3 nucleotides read TGTGCCAGCAGTGACAGGGGAAACTATGGCTACACCTTC. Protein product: CASSDRGNYGYTF.

CDR3 residues: CASSNGGQYGYTF. The CDR3 bases are TGTGCCAGCAGCAACGGAGGGCAATATGGCTACACCTTC. The rearrangement uses TRBV21-1 and TRBJ1-2. TRBV21-1 is assigned pseudogene status. This CDR3 comprises 13 residues.

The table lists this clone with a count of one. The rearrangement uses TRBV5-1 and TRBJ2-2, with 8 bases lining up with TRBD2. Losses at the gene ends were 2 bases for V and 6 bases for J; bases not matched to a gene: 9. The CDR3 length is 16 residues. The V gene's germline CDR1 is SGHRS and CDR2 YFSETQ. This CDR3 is CASSFLAGNPSGELFF. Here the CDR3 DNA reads TGCGCCAGCAGCTTCTTAGCGGGGAATCCCTCCGGGGAGCTGTTTTTT. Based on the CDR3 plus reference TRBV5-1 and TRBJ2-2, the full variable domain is KAGVTQTPRYLIKTRGQQVTLSCSPISGHRSVSWYQQTPGQGLQFLFEYFSETQRNKGNFPGRFSGRQFSNSRSEMNVSTLELGDSALYLCASSFLAGNPSGELFFGEGSRLTVL.

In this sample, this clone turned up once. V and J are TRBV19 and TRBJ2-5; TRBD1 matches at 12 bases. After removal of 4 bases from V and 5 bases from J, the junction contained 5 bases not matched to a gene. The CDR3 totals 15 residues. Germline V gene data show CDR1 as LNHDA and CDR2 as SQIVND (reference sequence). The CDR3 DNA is TGTGCCAGTAGTAAGGGACAGGGGGCTTGGGAGACCCAGTACTTC. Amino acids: CASSKGQGAWETQYF. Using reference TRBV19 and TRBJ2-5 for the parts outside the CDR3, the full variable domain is DGGITQSPKYLFRKEGQNVTLSCEQNLNHDAMYWYRQDPGQGLRLIYYSQIVNDFQKGDIAEGYSVSREKKESFPLTVTSAQKNPTAFYLCASSKGQGAWETQYFGPGTRLLVL.

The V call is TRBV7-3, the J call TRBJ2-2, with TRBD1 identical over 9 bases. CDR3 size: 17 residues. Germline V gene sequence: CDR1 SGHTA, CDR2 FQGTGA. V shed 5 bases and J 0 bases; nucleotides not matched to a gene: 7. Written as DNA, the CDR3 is TGTGCCAGCAGCCCGCTGCGACAGGGGGCGAACACCGGGGAGCTGTTTTTT. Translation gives CASSPLRQGANTGELFF.

The CDR3 sequence: CASRLAGGTDTQYF. Here the CDR3 DNA reads TGTGCCAGCAGGCTAGCGGGGGGCACAGATACGCAGTATTTT. V is TRBV11-2 and J is TRBJ2-3, with 10 bases matching TRBD2. Per the germline V gene, CDR1 is SGHAT and CDR2 is FQNNGV. This CDR3 contains 14 residues. Losses at the gene ends were 6 bases for V and 1 base for J; bases not matched to a gene: 1.

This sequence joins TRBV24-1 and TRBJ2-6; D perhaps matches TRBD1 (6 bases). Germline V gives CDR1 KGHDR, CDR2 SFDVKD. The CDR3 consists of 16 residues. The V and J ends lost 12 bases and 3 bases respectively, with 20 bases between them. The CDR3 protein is CAFSGTPENGANVLTF. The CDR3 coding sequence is TGTGCCTTCTCCGGGACACCTGAGAATGGGGCCAACGTCCTGACTTTC.

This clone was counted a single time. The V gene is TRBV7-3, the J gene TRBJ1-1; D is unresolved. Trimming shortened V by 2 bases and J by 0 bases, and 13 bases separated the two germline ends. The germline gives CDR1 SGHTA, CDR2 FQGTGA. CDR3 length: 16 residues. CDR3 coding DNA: TGTGCCAGCAGCTTATTAGGACGGGAGATGAACACTGAAGCTTTCTTT. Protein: CASSLLGREMNTEAFF.

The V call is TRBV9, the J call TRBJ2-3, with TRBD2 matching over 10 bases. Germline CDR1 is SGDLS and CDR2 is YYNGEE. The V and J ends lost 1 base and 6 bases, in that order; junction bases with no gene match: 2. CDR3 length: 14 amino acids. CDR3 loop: CASSVLAGDDTQYF. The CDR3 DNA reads TGTGCCAGCAGCGTACTAGCGGGGGACGATACGCAGTATTTT. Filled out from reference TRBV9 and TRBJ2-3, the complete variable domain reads DSGVTQTPKHLITATGQRVTLRCSPRSGDLSVYWYQQSLDQGLQFLIQYYNGEERAKGNILERFSAQQFPDLHSELNLSSLELGDSALYFCASSVLAGDDTQYFGPGTRLTVL.

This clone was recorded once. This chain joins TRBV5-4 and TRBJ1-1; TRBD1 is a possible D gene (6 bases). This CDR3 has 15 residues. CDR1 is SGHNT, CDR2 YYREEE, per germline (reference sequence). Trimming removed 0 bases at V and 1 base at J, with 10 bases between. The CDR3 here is CASSLVGRGNTEAFF. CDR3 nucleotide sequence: TGTGCCAGCAGCTTGGTGGGCAGGGGGAACACTGAAGCTTTCTTT.

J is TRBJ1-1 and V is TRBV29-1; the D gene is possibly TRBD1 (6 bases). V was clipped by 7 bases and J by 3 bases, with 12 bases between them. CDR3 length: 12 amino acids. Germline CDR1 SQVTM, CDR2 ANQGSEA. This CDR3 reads CSGYREYTEAFF. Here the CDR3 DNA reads TGCAGCGGGTACAGGGAGTACACTGAAGCTTTCTTT.

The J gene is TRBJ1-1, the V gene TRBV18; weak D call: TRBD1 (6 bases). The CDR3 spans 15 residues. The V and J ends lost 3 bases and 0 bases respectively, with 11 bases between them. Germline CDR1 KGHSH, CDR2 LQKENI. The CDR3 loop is CASSPGTTMNTEAFF. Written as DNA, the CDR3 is TGTGCCAGCTCACCCGGGACAACCATGAACACTGAAGCTTTCTTT.

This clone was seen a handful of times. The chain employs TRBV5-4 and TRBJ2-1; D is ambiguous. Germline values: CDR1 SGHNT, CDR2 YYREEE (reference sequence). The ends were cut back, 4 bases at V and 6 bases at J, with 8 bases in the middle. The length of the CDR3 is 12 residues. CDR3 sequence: CASSHASNEQFF. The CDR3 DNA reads TGTGCCAGCAGCCATGCGAGCAATGAGCAGTTCTTC.

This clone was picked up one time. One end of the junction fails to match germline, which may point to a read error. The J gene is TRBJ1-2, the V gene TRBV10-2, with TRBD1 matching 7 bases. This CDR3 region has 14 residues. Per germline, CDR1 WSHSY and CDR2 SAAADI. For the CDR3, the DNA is TGCGCCAGCAGTGAATCGGGACAGCCCTATAGCTACACCTTC. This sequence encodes CASSESGQPYSYTF.

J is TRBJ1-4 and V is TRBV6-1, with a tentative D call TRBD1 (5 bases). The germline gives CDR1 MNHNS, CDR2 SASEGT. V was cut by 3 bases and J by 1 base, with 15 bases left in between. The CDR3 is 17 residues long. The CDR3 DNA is TGTGCCAGCAGTGACAGGGCGCCAACTGGAACTAATGAAAAACTGTTTTTT. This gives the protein CASSDRAPTGTNEKLFF.

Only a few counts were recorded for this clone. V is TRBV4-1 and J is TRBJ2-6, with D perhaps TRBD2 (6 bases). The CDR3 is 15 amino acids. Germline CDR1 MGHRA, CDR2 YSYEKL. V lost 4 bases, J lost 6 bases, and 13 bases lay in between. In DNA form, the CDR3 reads TGCGCCAGCAGCCCCGACATGGGACTGGCCAACGTCCTGACTTTC. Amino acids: CASSPDMGLANVLTF.

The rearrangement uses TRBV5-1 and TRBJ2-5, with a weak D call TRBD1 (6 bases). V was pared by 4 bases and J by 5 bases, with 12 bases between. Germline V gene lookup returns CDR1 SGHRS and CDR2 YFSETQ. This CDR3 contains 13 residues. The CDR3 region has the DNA TGCGCCAGCAGCCCTGGACAGAAGGAGACCCAGTACTTC. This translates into CASSPGQKETQYF.